This paragraph covers one T cell receptor beta chain sequence. After re-calling the 5' RACE reads, TCRdb lists one entry per CDR3 protein, DNA absent. This sample's table has roughly 180,000 distinct CDR3 sequences. These data belong to a study of T cells expressing NK-cell markers. From germline, CDR1 is SEHNR and CDR2 FQNEAQ (reference sequence). The CDR3 spans 14 residues. The chain links TRBV7-9 to TRBJ2-5. The sample was blood T cells: a sorted CD56 or NKG2C T cell subset, CD4+ or CD8+ T cells, or bulk PBMC T cells (not recorded which). This sequence was found in a man aged 18 to 69 in good health. The CDR3 protein is CASSTSLNQETQYF.